The rows below give T cell receptor beta chains drawn from one sample of a study of T cell responses to AZD1222 COVID-19 vaccine. The repertoire was sequenced with immunoSEQ multiplex PCR; TCRdb's copy has only in-frame clones and lacks some. Here the sample spans 98,000 or so clones, roughly 90% being singletons. Sequencing used peripheral blood, obtained 28 days after the second AZD1222 dose. These receptors originate from an adult who received the AZD1222 COVID-19 vaccine. Each CDR3 is given with its conserved first and last residue. Each record gives: D gene, J gene, V gene, CDR3 protein. D genes are given only for firm matches.

>TRBD1|TRBJ2-3|TRBV4-1
CASSPGTGLHTDTQYF
>-|TRBJ1-3|TRBV7-6
CASSLAPTVRGNTIYF
>TRBD1|TRBJ1-2|TRBV5-1
CASSLALGTGYGYTF
>-|TRBJ1-6|TRBV30
CAWNSGTNNSPLHF
>-|TRBJ1-1|TRBV5-1
CASSSEARVAEAFF
>TRBD2|TRBJ2-7|TRBV3-1/TRBV3-2
CASGTSGYEQYF
>-|TRBJ1-1|TRBV7-9
CASSLEGVPEAFF
>-|TRBJ2-1|TRBV9
CASRPAGSSYNEQFF
>-|TRBJ1-1|TRBV30
CAWVRGSGTEAFF
>-|TRBJ2-7|TRBV3-1/TRBV3-2
CASSPLPGGRLNEQYF
>-|TRBJ1-2|TRBV15
CATSRDLEDYGYTF
>TRBD2|TRBJ2-7|TRBV28
CASRTGLASYEQYF
>TRBD2|TRBJ2-1|TRBV5-1
CASSGSGNSYNEQFF
>TRBD2|TRBJ2-5|TRBV5-1
CASSTTSGAQETQYF
>-|TRBJ2-1|TRBV5-8
CASSLHSLTYNEQFF
>-|TRBJ2-1|TRBV7-2
CASSLAAGLDYNEQFF
>TRBD1|TRBJ2-3|TRBV19
CASTPLRDRDTDTQYF
>-|TRBJ1-2|TRBV28
CASRTAQGGGYTF
>-|TRBJ1-6|TRBV20-1
CSAGVEIGNSPLHF
>-|TRBJ2-7|TRBV5-6
CASSLRVSYEQYF
>TRBD1|TRBJ2-1|TRBV7-9
CASWLPGQGGSYNEQFF
>TRBD1|TRBJ1-4|TRBV14
CASSQAKGAWTTNEKLFF
>TRBD2|TRBJ2-1|TRBV4-1
CASSQDSAGGYLNEQFF
>-|TRBJ2-1|TRBV6-5
CASSRGTPPPNEQFF
>-|TRBJ1-3|TRBV19
CASSMGSRGNTIYF
>-|TRBJ1-2|TRBV28
CASSLPRQAGYTF
>-|TRBJ2-7|TRBV3-1/TRBV3-2
CASSQDGGPYEQYF
>-|TRBJ1-6|TRBV28
CASSSGTGNSPLHF
>TRBD1|TRBJ2-7|TRBV6-5
CASSPDRGALYEQYF
>TRBD2|TRBJ2-3|TRBV4-2
CASSRRGLAGGSIRTIEDTQYF